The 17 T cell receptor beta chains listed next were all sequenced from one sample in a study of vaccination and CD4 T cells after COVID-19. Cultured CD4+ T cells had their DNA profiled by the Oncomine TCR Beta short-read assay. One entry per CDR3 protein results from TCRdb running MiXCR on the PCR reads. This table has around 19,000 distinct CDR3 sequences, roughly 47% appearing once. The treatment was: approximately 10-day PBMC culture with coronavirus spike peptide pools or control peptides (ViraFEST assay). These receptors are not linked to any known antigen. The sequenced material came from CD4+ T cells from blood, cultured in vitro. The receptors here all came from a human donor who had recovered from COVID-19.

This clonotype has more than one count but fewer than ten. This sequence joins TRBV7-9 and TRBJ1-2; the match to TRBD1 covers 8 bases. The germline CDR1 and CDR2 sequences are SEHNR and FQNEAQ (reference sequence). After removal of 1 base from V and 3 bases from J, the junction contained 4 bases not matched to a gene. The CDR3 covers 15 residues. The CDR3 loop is CASSLGQQGDYGYTF. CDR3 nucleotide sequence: TGTGCCAGCAGCTTAGGTCAACAGGGGGACTATGGCTACACCTTC.

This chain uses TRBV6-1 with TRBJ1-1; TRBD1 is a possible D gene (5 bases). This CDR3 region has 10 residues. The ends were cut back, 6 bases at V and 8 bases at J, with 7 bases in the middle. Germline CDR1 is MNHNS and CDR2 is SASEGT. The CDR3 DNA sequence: TGTGCCAGCAGCCGGGGGGAAGCTTTCTTT. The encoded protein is CASSRGEAFF.

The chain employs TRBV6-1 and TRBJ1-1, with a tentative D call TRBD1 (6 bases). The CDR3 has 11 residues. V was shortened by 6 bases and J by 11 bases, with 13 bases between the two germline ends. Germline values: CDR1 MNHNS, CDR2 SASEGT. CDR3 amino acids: CASSFDRLAFF. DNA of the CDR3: TGTGCCAGCAGCTTCGACAGGTTGGCTTTCTTT.

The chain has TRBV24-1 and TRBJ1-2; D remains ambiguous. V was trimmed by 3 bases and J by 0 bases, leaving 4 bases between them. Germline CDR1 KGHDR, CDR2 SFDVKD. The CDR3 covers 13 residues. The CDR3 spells CATSDGANYGYTF. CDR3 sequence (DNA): TGTGCCACCAGTGATGGGGCTAACTATGGCTACACCTTC.

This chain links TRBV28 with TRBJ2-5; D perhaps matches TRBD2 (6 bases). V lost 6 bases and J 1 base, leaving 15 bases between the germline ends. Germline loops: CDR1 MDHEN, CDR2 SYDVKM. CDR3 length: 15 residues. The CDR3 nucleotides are TGTGCCAGCAGCCGCCCTAGCGCGTCCCAAGAGACCCAGTACTTC. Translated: CASSRPSASQETQYF.

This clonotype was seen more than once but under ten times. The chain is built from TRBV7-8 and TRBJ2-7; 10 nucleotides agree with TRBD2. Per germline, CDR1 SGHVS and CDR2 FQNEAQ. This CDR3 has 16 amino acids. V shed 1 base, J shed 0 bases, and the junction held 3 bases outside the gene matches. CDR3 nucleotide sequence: TGTGCCAGCAGCTTAGACCCTAGCGGGAGCTCCTACGAGCAGTACTTC. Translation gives CASSLDPSGSSYEQYF.

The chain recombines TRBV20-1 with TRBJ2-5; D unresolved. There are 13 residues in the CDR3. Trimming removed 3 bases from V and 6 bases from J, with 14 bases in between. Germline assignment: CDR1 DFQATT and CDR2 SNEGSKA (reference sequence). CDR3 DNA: TGCAGTGCTAGTTTCCTATTGGAAAAGACCCAGTACTTC. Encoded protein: CSASFLLEKTQYF.

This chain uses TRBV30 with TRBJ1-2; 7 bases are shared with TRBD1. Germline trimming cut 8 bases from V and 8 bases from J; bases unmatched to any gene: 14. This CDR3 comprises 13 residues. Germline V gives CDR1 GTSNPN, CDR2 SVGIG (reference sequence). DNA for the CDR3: TGTGCCCTGCAGGGGGTTGGGTCGGAAGGCTACACCTTC. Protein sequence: CALQGVGSEGYTF.

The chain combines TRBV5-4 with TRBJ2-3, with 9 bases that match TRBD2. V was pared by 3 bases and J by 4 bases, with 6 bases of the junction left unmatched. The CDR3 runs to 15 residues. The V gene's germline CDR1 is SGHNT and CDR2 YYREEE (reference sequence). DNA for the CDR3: TGTGCCAGCAGCTCGGGCGGCGGGAGGGCAGATACGCAGTATTTT. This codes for CASSSGGGRADTQYF.

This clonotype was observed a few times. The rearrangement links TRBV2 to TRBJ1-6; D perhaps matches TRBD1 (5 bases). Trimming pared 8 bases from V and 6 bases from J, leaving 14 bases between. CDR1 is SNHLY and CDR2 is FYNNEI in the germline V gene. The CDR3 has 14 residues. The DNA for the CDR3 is TGTGCCAGCTTCCGGGACGGTAGTAATTCACCCCTCCACTTT. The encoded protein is CASFRDGSNSPLHF.

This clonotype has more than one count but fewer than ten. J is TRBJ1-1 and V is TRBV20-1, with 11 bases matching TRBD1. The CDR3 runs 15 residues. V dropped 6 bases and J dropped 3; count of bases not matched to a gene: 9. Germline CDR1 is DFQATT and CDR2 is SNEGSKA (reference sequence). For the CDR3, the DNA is TGCAGTGCCCTGAGGCCGGGACAGGGGGACACTGAAGCTTTCTTT. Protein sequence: CSALRPGQGDTEAFF.

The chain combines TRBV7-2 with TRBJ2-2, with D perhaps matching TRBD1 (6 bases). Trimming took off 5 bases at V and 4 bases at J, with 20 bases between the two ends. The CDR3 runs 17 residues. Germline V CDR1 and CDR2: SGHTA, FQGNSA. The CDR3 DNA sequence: TGTGCCAGCAGCCCAGACCCCCACAGGGTAGGCACCGGGGAGCTGTTTTTT. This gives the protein CASSPDPHRVGTGELFF.

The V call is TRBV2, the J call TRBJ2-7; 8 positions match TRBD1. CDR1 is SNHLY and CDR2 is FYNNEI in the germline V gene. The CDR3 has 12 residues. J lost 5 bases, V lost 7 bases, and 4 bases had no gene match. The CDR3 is CASTPDRDEQYF. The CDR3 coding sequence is TGTGCCAGCACTCCGGACAGGGACGAGCAGTACTTC.

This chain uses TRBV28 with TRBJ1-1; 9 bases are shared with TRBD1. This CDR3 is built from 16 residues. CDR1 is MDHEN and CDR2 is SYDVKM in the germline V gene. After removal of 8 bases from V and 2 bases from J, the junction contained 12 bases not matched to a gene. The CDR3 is CASGRPGQGYNTEAFF. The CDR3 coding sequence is TGTGCCAGCGGGCGTCCGGGACAGGGCTATAACACTGAAGCTTTCTTT.

CDR3 loop: CSARRRENTEAFF. CDR3 bases: TGCAGTGCTAGGCGGAGGGAGAACACTGAAGCTTTCTTT. The J gene is TRBJ1-1, the V gene TRBV20-1; the D is unclear. Per germline, CDR1 DFQATT and CDR2 SNEGSKA (reference sequence). The V end was cut by 3 bases, the J end by 1 base, with 9 bases between. The length of the CDR3 is 13 residues.

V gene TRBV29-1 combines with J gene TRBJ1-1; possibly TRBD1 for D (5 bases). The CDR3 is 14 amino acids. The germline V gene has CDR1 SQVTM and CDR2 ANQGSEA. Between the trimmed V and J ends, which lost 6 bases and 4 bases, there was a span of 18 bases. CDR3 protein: CSVAGGGSITEAFF. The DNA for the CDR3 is TGCAGCGTGGCCGGGGGGGGATCAATCACTGAAGCTTTCTTT.

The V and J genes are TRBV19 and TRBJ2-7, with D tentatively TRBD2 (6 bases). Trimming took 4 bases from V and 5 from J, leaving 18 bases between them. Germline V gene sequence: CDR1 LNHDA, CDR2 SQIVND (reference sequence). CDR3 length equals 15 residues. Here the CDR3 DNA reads TGTGCCAGTAGTAGAACCGGGACTCCTAACCACGAGCAGTACTTC. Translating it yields CASSRTGTPNHEQYF.